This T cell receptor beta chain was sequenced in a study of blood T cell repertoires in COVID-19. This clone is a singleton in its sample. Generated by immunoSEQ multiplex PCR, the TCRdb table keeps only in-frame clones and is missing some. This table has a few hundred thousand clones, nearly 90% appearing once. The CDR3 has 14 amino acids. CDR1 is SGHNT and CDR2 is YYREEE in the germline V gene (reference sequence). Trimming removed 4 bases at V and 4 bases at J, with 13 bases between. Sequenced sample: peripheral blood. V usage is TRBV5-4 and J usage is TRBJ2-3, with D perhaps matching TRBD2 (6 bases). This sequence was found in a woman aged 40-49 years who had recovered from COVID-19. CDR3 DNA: TGTGCCAGCAGCCCCCCGGGAGACGCAGATACGCAGTATTTT. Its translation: CASSPPGDADTQYF.